This entry lists 29 T cell receptor beta chains sequenced from one sample in a study of blood T cells in healthy people across ages. Through a sample-barcoded 5' primer and a J-beta primer mix, a second PCR was run for about 6 to 12 cycles. TCRdb re-called the 5' RACE reads with MiXCR, one entry per CDR3 protein. Seen here are 1,300,000 or so distinct CDR3 sequences, approximately 63% observed once, and the top ten hold 5% to 7%. Sequencing was performed on blood. The receptors come from a young man in good health.

Here the CDR3 reads CASRGPRGTEAFF. The CDR3 bases are TGTGCCAGCAGAGGCCCTCGGGGTACGGAAGCTTTCTTT. This sequence joins TRBV6-5 and TRBJ1-1; D is undetermined. The V gene lost 6 bases and the J gene lost 8 bases, with 16 bases spanning the gap. Germline V gives CDR1 MNHEY, CDR2 SVGAGI. CDR3 size: 13 residues.

V and J are TRBV11-2 and TRBJ2-5; D may correspond to TRBD1 or TRBD2 (5 bases each). The J call may be faulty, since TRBJ2-7 better matches the DNA end. The CDR3 is made up of 14 amino acids. CDR1 is SGHAT, CDR2 FQNNGV, per germline. CDR3 in DNA: TGTGCCAGCAGCTGGGGGACGGCCATGGGCGAGCAGTACTTC. Its protein product is CASSWGTAMGEQYF.

This clonotype was found a few times. V and J are TRBV11-2 and TRBJ2-2; D is undetermined. Trimming took off 5 bases at V and 1 base at J, with 17 bases between the two ends. CDR3 size: 17 residues. Germline V gene sequence: CDR1 SGHAT, CDR2 FQNNGV. The CDR3 DNA follows: TGTGCCAGCAGCAACCCCAAACCGACGGAGAACACCGGGGAGCTGTTTTTT. It codes for CASSNPKPTENTGELFF. Full variable domain (missing parts from reference TRBV11-2 and TRBJ2-2): EAGVAQSPRYKIIEKRQSVAFWCNPISGHATLYWYQQILGQGPKLLIQFQNNGVVDDSQLPKDRFSAERLKGVDSTLKIQPAKLEDSAVYLCASSNPKPTENTGELFFGEGSRLTVL.

This chain uses TRBV5-5 with TRBJ1-2; TRBD1 might be the D (6 bases). The V end lost 5 bases, the J end lost 4 bases, and 18 bases lay between the germline ends. CDR3 length: 15 amino acids. Germline V lookup: CDR1 SGHKS, CDR2 YYEKEE (reference sequence). DNA of the CDR3: TGTGCCAGCAGTAGATTAACGACAGGAACCTATGGCTACACCTTC. Amino acid sequence: CASSRLTTGTYGYTF.

This CDR3 reads CASSLLGSSYNSPLHF. The CDR3 region has the DNA TGTGCCAGCAGTTTACTGGGGAGCTCCTATAATTCACCCCTCCACTTT. J is TRBJ1-6 and V is TRBV27; D call uncertain. Trimming removed 2 bases at V and 0 bases at J, with 8 bases between. CDR1 and CDR2 from the germline V gene are MNHEY and SMNVEV (reference sequence). The CDR3 is 16 residues long.

This sequence joins TRBV6-6 and TRBJ1-2; D is ambiguous. V gave up 0 bases and J gave up 6 bases, with 17 bases separating them. The CDR3 runs to 16 residues. The germline CDR1 and CDR2 sequences are MNHNY and SVGAGI (reference sequence). The CDR3 bases are TGTGCCAGCAGTTACTCGAAGTTCCGGGCAGGCGATGGCTACACCTTC. This encodes CASSYSKFRAGDGYTF.

The chain is built from TRBV4-2 and TRBJ2-1; 8 bases line up with TRBD2. J lost 12 bases, V lost 9 bases, and 22 bases had no gene match. The CDR3 sequence is 16 residues long. CDR1 is LGHNA and CDR2 is YNFKEQ in the germline V gene. CDR3 in amino acids: CASRGLAGRTQGAQFF. DNA for the CDR3: TGTGCCAGTCGTGGATTAGCGGGGCGCACACAAGGGGCGCAGTTCTTC.

This clonotype was seen a few times. This chain connects TRBV7-9 to TRBJ2-5, with TRBD2 identical over 10 bases. J lost 1 base, V lost 9 bases, and 8 bases had no gene match. Germline CDR1 SEHNR, CDR2 FQNEAQ (reference sequence). CDR3 length: 15 residues. CDR3 sequence reads: CASGLAGARQETQYF. DNA of the CDR3: TGTGCCAGTGGGCTAGCGGGAGCCCGCCAAGAGACCCAGTACTTC.

The genes are TRBV27 and TRBJ1-2; 11 bases are shared with TRBD1. Trimming at V came to 6 bases and at J to 3 bases, leaving 9 bases not matched to a gene. In germline, CDR1 is MNHEY, CDR2 SMNVEV (reference sequence). This CDR3 has 16 amino acids. CDR3 bases: TGTGCCAGCAGAATAAGCCGGACAGGGGGCGACTATGGCTACACCTTC. This encodes CASRISRTGGDYGYTF.

The table lists this clonotype with a count of one. The DNA for the CDR3 is TGTGCCAGCAGCCTAGATGGGCAGCCATCCTACGAGCAGTACTTC. This encodes CASSLDGQPSYEQYF. The rearrangement links TRBV7-9 to TRBJ2-7; no firm D call. Germline V gene sequence: CDR1 SEHNR, CDR2 FQNEAQ (reference sequence). This CDR3 has 15 residues. The V gene lost 5 bases and the J gene lost 1 base, with 15 bases spanning the gap. Together with reference TRBV7-9 and TRBJ2-7, the CDR3 gives the full variable domain: DTGVSQNPRHKITKRGQNVTFRCDPISEHNRLYWYRQTLGQGPEFLTYFQNEAQLEKSRLLSDRFSAERPKGSFSTLEIQRTEQGDSAMYLCASSLDGQPSYEQYFGPGTRLTVT.

This chain links TRBV12-3 or TRBV12-4 with TRBJ2-3; D not resolved. The CDR3 is 13 amino acids. The V and J ends lost 2 bases and 5 bases respectively, with 8 bases between them. CDR3 loop: CASSLPGGDTQYF. CDR3 nucleotides: TGTGCCAGCAGTTTACCAGGCGGAGATACGCAGTATTTT.

This clonotype was seen more than once but under ten times. V usage is TRBV29-1 and J usage is TRBJ1-1; D unresolved. This CDR3 spans 10 amino acids. With 2 bases removed from V and 8 bases from J, the gap between germline ends came to 6 bases. Germline lookup yields CDR1 SQVTM and CDR2 ANQGSEA. Written as DNA, the CDR3 is TGCAGCGTTGAACAACAGGAAGCTTTCTTT. It codes for CSVEQQEAFF.

The chain combines TRBV14 with TRBJ2-4; no clear D gene. Germline loops: CDR1 SGHDN, CDR2 FVKESK. V was trimmed by 1 base and J by 13 bases, leaving 17 bases between them. The CDR3 extends over 14 amino acids. This CDR3 is CASSQAYGPLEQYF. As DNA, the CDR3 is TGTGCCAGCAGCCAAGCGTACGGTCCTCTGGAGCAGTACTTC.

This chain links TRBV9 with TRBJ2-5; 10 nucleotides agree with TRBD2. The better agreement between TRBJ2-7 and the DNA end casts doubt on the J call. This CDR3 is 15 amino acids long. In germline, CDR1 is SGDLS, CDR2 YYNGEE. CDR3 in DNA: TGTGCCAGCAGCGCGGGGCCTAGCGGGAGCTACGAGCAGTACTTC. Its translation is CASSAGPSGSYEQYF.

CDR3 sequence: CSALNANTGELFF. The CDR3 DNA reads TGCAGCGCCTTAAACGCGAACACCGGGGAGCTGTTTTTT. The chain combines TRBV29-1 with TRBJ2-2; D not certain. The V gene's germline CDR1 is SQVTM and CDR2 ANQGSEA. The germline V and J ends were trimmed by 7 bases and 0 bases, with 9 bases remaining between them. The CDR3 runs 13 residues.

The genes are TRBV4-2 and TRBJ2-3; D is perhaps TRBD2 (5 bases). The V end lost 4 bases, the J end lost 3 bases, and 14 bases lay between the germline ends. The CDR3 length is 15 residues. Germline CDR1 and CDR2: LGHNA and YNFKEQ. This CDR3 is CASSPRADETDTQYF. CDR3 in DNA: TGTGCCAGCAGCCCGCGGGCCGATGAAACAGATACGCAGTATTTT.

The CDR3 loop reads CASSQDLLGTQYF. The CDR3 DNA follows: TGTGCCAGCAGCCAAGATTTGCTCGGGACCCAGTACTTC. V is TRBV3-1 and J is TRBJ2-5; no firm D call. V was shortened by 0 bases and J by 7 bases, with 9 bases between the two germline ends. There are 13 residues in the CDR3. Germline CDR1 is LGHDT and CDR2 is YNNKEL (reference sequence).

This chain joins TRBV7-2 and TRBJ2-1, with 9 bases fitting TRBD2. TRBJ2-7 matches the DNA end more closely, so the J call is doubtful. Germline V lookup: CDR1 SGHTA, CDR2 FQGNSA. CDR3 size: 16 residues. As DNA, the CDR3 is TGTGCCAGCAGCATTGTAGCGGGAGCCAACTACAATGAGCAGTACTTC. Protein: CASSIVAGANYNEQYF.

This chain joins TRBV4-1 and TRBJ1-2; tentative D call: TRBD1 (6 bases). Germline CDR1 reads MGHRA; CDR2 reads YSYEKL. This CDR3 spans 16 amino acids. V was cut by 4 bases and J by 7 bases, with 22 bases left in between. The DNA of the CDR3 is TGCGCCAGCAGCCCTCTTCTCGAGACAGGAGTATCTGGCTACACCTTC. This gives the protein CASSPLLETGVSGYTF.

The gene calls are TRBV7-9 and TRBJ2-7; D uncertain. V lost 5 bases to trimming and J lost 4 bases, with 21 bases between them. There are 16 residues in the CDR3. CDR1 and CDR2 (germline): SEHNR, FQNEAQ (reference sequence). The CDR3 loop is CASSQRMRESIYEQYF. CDR3 DNA: TGTGCCAGCAGCCAGCGTATGAGAGAGTCAATTTACGAGCAGTACTTC.

The chain has TRBV5-5 and TRBJ2-6; no definite D call. The V and J ends lost 0 bases and 0 bases respectively, with 13 bases between them. The CDR3 is made up of 18 amino acids. Per the germline V gene, CDR1 is SGHKS and CDR2 is YYEKEE (reference sequence). The CDR3 here is CASSLGFYSRSGANVLTF. For the CDR3, the DNA is TGTGCCAGCAGCTTGGGGTTTTACAGCCGCTCTGGGGCCAACGTCCTGACTTTC.

This chain joins TRBV6-2 or TRBV6-3 and TRBJ1-5; D might be TRBD1 (5 bases). Germline V gene sequence: CDR1 MNHEY, CDR2 SVGEGT. Trimming removed 4 bases from V and 0 bases from J, with 10 bases in between. The CDR3 runs to 15 residues. CDR3 sequence: CASSSLDSSNQPQHF. The CDR3 DNA reads as TGTGCCAGCAGTTCCCTAGACAGTAGCAATCAGCCCCAGCATTTT.

This clonotype was seen at least ten times. In DNA form, the CDR3 reads TGTGCCAGCAGTTCCACTTACCGTCGCCTCTCCTACGAGCAGTACTTC. It yields the protein CASSSTYRRLSYEQYF. J is TRBJ2-7 and V is TRBV12-3 or TRBV12-4; D is unclear. The germline V and J ends were trimmed by 4 bases and 0 bases, with 16 bases remaining between them. The CDR3 is 16 residues long.

The chain joins TRBV25-1 to TRBJ1-2, with unresolved D. The CDR3 totals 14 residues. Trimming took off 4 bases at V and 7 bases at J, with 16 bases between the two ends. Germline CDR1 and CDR2: MGHDK and SYGVNS. The CDR3 DNA reads as TGTGCCAGCAGTGGGGCTGGAGGGCACGGTGGCTACACCTTC. It codes for CASSGAGGHGGYTF.

This clonotype was counted ten times or more. Here the CDR3 reads CASTSNAGFYEQFF. CDR3 coding DNA: TGCGCCAGCACCTCCAACGCGGGATTTTATGAGCAGTTCTTC. V and J are TRBV5-1 and TRBJ2-1; D may be TRBD2 (6 bases). Germline assignment: CDR1 SGHRS and CDR2 YFSETQ. Trimming stripped 6 bases from V and 8 bases from J, with 18 bases between. This CDR3 contains 14 residues.

The V and J genes are TRBV7-9 and TRBJ2-7; the D gene is possibly TRBD2 (6 bases). V gave up 5 bases and J gave up 4 bases, with 21 bases separating them. The germline V gene has CDR1 SEHNR and CDR2 FQNEAQ (reference sequence). The CDR3 runs to 16 residues. CDR3 sequence reads: CASSVLGAGQNYEQYF. DNA of the CDR3: TGTGCCAGCAGCGTTTTGGGCGCGGGGCAGAATTACGAGCAGTACTTC.

V and J are TRBV27 and TRBJ1-1; 9 nucleotides agree with TRBD1. CDR1 and CDR2 (germline): MNHEY, SMNVEV (reference sequence). The CDR3 loop spans 14 amino acids. The V segment lost 5 bases and the J segment 0 bases; nucleotides outside the gene matches: 1. The CDR3 DNA follows: TGTGCCAGCAGTGGACAGGGGATGAACACTGAAGCTTTCTTT. Protein product: CASSGQGMNTEAFF.

Concerning this clonotype itself: One end of the junction is discordant with germline, which a read error may explain. This chain uses TRBV15 with TRBJ2-4, with TRBD1 as a possible D gene (5 bases). The DNA matches TRBJ2-7 better at its end, which makes the J call doubtful. CDR3 length: 14 residues. From germline, CDR1 is LNHNV and CDR2 YYDKDF (reference sequence). The CDR3 DNA reads TGTGCCACCAGTAAGTCAAGGGGCTCCCACGAGCAGTACTTC. Amino acids: CATSKSRGSHEQYF.

V usage is TRBV5-1 and J usage is TRBJ2-5; D uncertain. Germline CDR1 SGHRS, CDR2 YFSETQ. The V gene lost 2 bases and the J gene lost 2 bases, with 13 bases spanning the gap. This CDR3 region has 15 residues. The CDR3: CASSLSPAHQETQYF. The CDR3 DNA sequence: TGCGCCAGCAGCTTAAGCCCAGCGCATCAAGAGACCCAGTACTTC. Combining the CDR3 with reference TRBV5-1 and TRBJ2-5 gives the whole variable domain KAGVTQTPRYLIKTRGQQVTLSCSPISGHRSVSWYQQTPGQGLQFLFEYFSETQRNKGNFPGRFSGRQFSNSRSEMNVSTLELGDSALYLCASSLSPAHQETQYFGPGTRLLVL.